These T cell receptor beta chains were read from a single sample in a study of PD-1 blockade in classical Hodgkin lymphoma. This table comes from immunoSEQ multiplex PCR, and its TCRdb copy is limited to in-frame clones, with some not included. This sample has about 46,000 clones, with around 70% found just once. The input for sequencing was peripheral blood mononuclear cells (PBMCs), taken at baseline. The receptor set was obtained from a human donor with classical Hodgkin lymphoma. The CDR3 runs from the conserved cysteine through the conserved F or W. D genes are given only for firm matches. Clone size appears in some rows only: once, few, many, or a class for an expanded clone.

J	V	size	D	CDR3	DNA
TRBJ2-2	TRBV6-5	-	-	CASSLGLNTGELFF	TGTGCCAGCAGCCTGGGACTGAACACCGGGGAGCTGTTTTTT
TRBJ2-5	TRBV12-5	-	-	CASGLVKLGTLKETQYF	TGTGCTAGTGGTTTGGTAAAGCTCGGGACCCTCAAAGAGACCCAGTACTTC
TRBJ1-1	TRBV6-1	few	TRBD1	CASSEGQGDTEAFF	TGTGCCAGCAGTGAGGGACAGGGGGACACTGAAGCTTTCTTT
TRBJ2-5	TRBV11-2	once	TRBD1	CASSLDFRQGTVGETQYF	TGTGCCAGCAGCTTAGATTTCAGACAGGGTACAGTGGGGGAGACCCAGTACTTC
TRBJ1-1	TRBV21-1	-	-	CASSNIAGICTEAFF	TGTGCCAGCAGCAATATCGCAGGAATTTGTACTGAAGCTTTCTTT
TRBJ1-4	TRBV5-1	few	TRBD1	CASSLRDRRATNEKLFF	TGCGCCAGCAGCCTCCGGGACAGGAGAGCAACTAATGAAAAACTGTTTTTT
TRBJ1-1	TRBV30	-	-	CAWRIGTEAFF	TGTGCCTGGAGGATAGGCACTGAAGCTTTCTTT
TRBJ2-1	TRBV5-1	-	-	CASSSGDNLNEQFF	TGCGCCAGCAGCTCGGGGGACAATCTGAATGAGCAGTTCTTC
TRBJ2-3	TRBV9	-	TRBD1	CASSNGQGADTQYF	TGTGCCAGCAGTAATGGGCAGGGGGCAGATACGCAGTATTTT
TRBJ2-1	TRBV5-1	-	TRBD2	CASSTGTSGRGVNEQFF	TGCGCCAGCAGCACCGGGACTAGCGGGAGAGGGGTCAATGAGCAGTTCTTC
TRBJ2-1	TRBV11-2	once	TRBD1	CASSIQQGWNEQFF	TGTGCCAGCAGCATACAACAGGGGTGGAATGAGCAGTTCTTC
TRBJ1-1	TRBV5-1	few	-	CASSWRTANTEAFF	TGCGCCAGCAGCTGGAGGACAGCGAACACTGAAGCTTTCTTT
TRBJ2-3	TRBV5-1	few	TRBD2	CASSLGLAGVLDRTDTQYF	TGCGCCAGCAGCTTGGGTCTAGCGGGGGTCCTCGACCGCACAGATACGCAGTATTTT
TRBJ2-3	TRBV19	-	-	CASSRSQGIDTQYF	TGTGCCAGTAGTAGGAGCCAGGGAATAGATACGCAGTATTTT
TRBJ2-2	TRBV9	-	-	CASSVGSLTGELFF	TGTGCCAGCAGCGTAGGTTCACTCACCGGGGAGCTGTTTTTT
TRBJ1-1	TRBV6-1	-	-	CASLDSYTEAFF	TGTGCCAGCCTTGACAGCTACACTGAAGCTTTCTTT
TRBJ1-1	TRBV5-1	-	TRBD1	CTSSPGQGTNTEAFF	TGCACCAGCAGCCCCGGACAGGGTACGAACACTGAAGCTTTCTTT
TRBJ2-2	TRBV2	-	-	CASSAIQGVGTGELFF	TGTGCCAGCAGCGCTATCCAGGGTGTAGGCACCGGGGAGCTGTTTTTT
TRBJ1-3	TRBV29-1	-	-	CSVRGGRGNTIYF	TGCAGCGTTCGGGGGGGTAGGGGAAACACCATATATTTT
TRBJ2-5	TRBV5-6	-	-	CASSASGSLQETQYF	TGTGCCAGCAGCGCTTCCGGGTCTTTGCAAGAGACCCAGTACTTC
TRBJ1-1	TRBV4-1	-	TRBD1	CASSHPQGATEAFF	TGCGCCAGCAGCCACCCACAGGGGGCCACTGAAGCTTTCTTT
TRBJ1-5	TRBV19	-	TRBD1	CASSRMGQGGQPQHF	TGTGCCAGTAGTCGAATGGGACAGGGGGGGCAGCCCCAGCATTTT
TRBJ1-2	TRBV30	-	TRBD1	CAWRGTGNYGYTF	TGTGCCTGGAGAGGGACAGGCAACTATGGCTACACCTTC
TRBJ2-1	TRBV19	once	TRBD1	CASSRQTGYNEQFF	TGTGCCAGTAGTAGGCAGACAGGGTACAATGAGCAGTTCTTC
TRBJ1-3	TRBV5-1	-	-	CASRLDQGSSGNTIYF	TGCGCCAGCAGGCTGGATCAGGGCTCCTCTGGAAACACCATATATTTT
TRBJ1-6	TRBV6-1	-	-	CASSEMAQESLHF	TGTGCCAGCAGTGAAATGGCTCAGGAGTCCCTCCACTTT
TRBJ2-2	TRBV6-1	few	TRBD2	CASSEWLAGISGELFF	TGTGCCAGCAGTGAGTGGCTAGCGGGAATTTCGGGGGAGCTGTTTTTT
TRBJ1-1	TRBV5-1	-	-	CASSLTRNRNTEAFF	TGCGCCAGCAGCTTAACAAGGAATAGGAACACTGAAGCTTTCTTT
TRBJ1-6	TRBV6-6	-	-	CASTDGTNSPLHF	TGTGCCAGCACCGACGGTACTAATTCACCCCTCCACTTT
TRBJ2-1	TRBV28	-	-	CASSPPERVNEQFF	TGTGCCAGCAGTCCCCCCGAGCGGGTCAATGAGCAGTTCTTC
TRBJ1-1	TRBV6-1	-	-	CASWGTWAFF	TGTGCCAGCTGGGGGACATGGGCTTTCTTT
TRBJ2-1	TRBV6-6	-	TRBD2	CASSLGLARHDQFF	TGTGCCAGCAGCCTCGGACTAGCGCGGCACGATCAGTTCTTC
TRBJ2-7	TRBV6-1	-	-	CAAQRRIGDSYEQYF	TGTGCCGCCCAACGGAGGATTGGAGATTCCTACGAGCAGTACTTC
TRBJ1-2	TRBV5-1	-	-	CASSTVDVSGGYTF	TGCGCCAGCAGCACTGTAGATGTCTCCGGTGGCTACACCTTC
TRBJ1-1	TRBV7-3	few	TRBD1	CASSSMTGHTEAFF	TGTGCCAGCAGCTCAATGACAGGGCACACTGAAGCTTTCTTT
TRBJ2-7	TRBV5-4	few	-	CASSLEVGNYEQYF	TGTGCCAGCAGCTTGGAAGTGGGAAACTACGAGCAGTACTTC
TRBJ1-5	TRBV30	medium-sized	-	CAWSEGLGDQPQHF	TGTGCCTGGAGTGAGGGGTTAGGGGATCAGCCCCAGCATTTT
TRBJ2-7	TRBV5-1	-	TRBD1	CASGGTAGYLTNEQYF	TGCGCCAGTGGTGGGACAGCTGGGTATTTGACGAACGAGCAGTACTTC
TRBJ2-2	TRBV12-5	-	-	CASTGEENTGELFF	TGTGCTAGTACAGGGGAGGAGAACACCGGGGAGCTGTTTTTT